Below are 21 T cell receptor beta chains sequenced from a single sample in a study of control samples from healthy donors and cancer patients. Method: immunoSEQ multiplex PCR; TCRdb's copy keeps in-frame clones and lacks some. The sample lists tens of thousands of clones, roughly 90% occurring once. Specimen: PBMCs. The source of these receptors is a man younger than 45 with colorectal cancer.

The chain is built from TRBV7-2 and TRBJ2-1; 11 bases line up with TRBD1. This CDR3 has 15 amino acids. Germline-derived CDR1 and CDR2 are SGHTA and FQGNSA. Trimming removed 5 bases from V and 4 bases from J; junction bases left unmatched: 4. The CDR3 coding sequence is TGTGCCAGCAGCCGCGGACAGGGGGCGTACAATGAGCAGTTCTTC. Its protein is CASSRGQGAYNEQFF.

This chain joins TRBV19 and TRBJ1-1, with unresolved D. The CDR3 is made up of 15 amino acids. Germline-derived CDR1 and CDR2 are LNHDA and SQIVND (reference sequence). V dropped 5 bases and J dropped 1 base, with 14 bases sitting between them. CDR3 DNA: TGTGCCAGTAGTGCAACAGCCCTATCGAACACTGAAGCTTTCTTT. It translates to CASSATALSNTEAFF.

V is TRBV5-4 and J is TRBJ1-2, with D unresolved. The CDR3 length is 13 residues. The germline CDR1 and CDR2 sequences are SGHNT and YYREEE (reference sequence). V lost 5 bases to trimming and J lost 8 bases, with 16 bases between them. The CDR3 region has the DNA TGTGCCAGCAGTTCGCAGTGGCTGGGGGGCTACACCTTC. It is translated as CASSSQWLGGYTF.

The chain recombines TRBV9 with TRBJ2-3; TRBD1 matches at 8 bases. J gave up 8 bases and V 3 bases, and 5 bases lay outside the gene matches. The CDR3 loop spans 13 amino acids. Germline CDR1 and CDR2: SGDLS and YYNGEE. The CDR3 sequence: CASSASQGGTQYF. The CDR3 DNA is TGTGCCAGCAGCGCATCACAGGGGGGTACGCAGTATTTT.

The chain uses TRBV4-2 and TRBJ2-7, with 10 bases fitting TRBD2. Germline V gene lookup returns CDR1 LGHNA and CDR2 YNFKEQ. After removal of 1 base from V and 4 bases from J, the junction contained 10 bases not matched to a gene. This CDR3 has 17 residues. CDR3 coding DNA: TGTGCCAGCAGCCAAGGGGTTAGCGGGGGGCCTGAGTACGAGCAGTACTTC. Translation gives CASSQGVSGGPEYEQYF.

The V and J genes are TRBV12-3 or TRBV12-4 and TRBJ1-6; D not certain. The CDR3 has 12 residues. V gave up 1 base and J gave up 13 bases, with 8 bases separating them. CDR3 DNA: TGTGCCAGCAGTTTAGTTTTTGGCCCCCTCCACTTT. The encoded protein is CASSLVFGPLHF.

The chain uses TRBV4-2 and TRBJ2-6, with 8 bases fitting TRBD1. V shed 9 bases, J shed 4 bases, and the junction held 11 bases outside the gene matches. This CDR3 is 16 amino acids long. Per the germline V gene, CDR1 is LGHNA and CDR2 is YNFKEQ. CDR3 coding DNA: TGTGCCAGTAGCGGACAGGGCCTCTCCGGGGCCAACGTCCTGACTTTC. Residues: CASSGQGLSGANVLTF.

The V call is TRBV24-1, the J call TRBJ2-7, with 8 bases matching TRBD1. The CDR3 is made up of 14 amino acids. Trimming cost V 5 bases and J 4 bases; bases outside gene matches: 6. Germline V gene sequence: CDR1 KGHDR, CDR2 SFDVKD. Here the CDR3 reads CATSAAGGPYEQYF. The DNA for the CDR3 is TGTGCCACCAGTGCGGCAGGGGGCCCGTACGAGCAGTACTTC.

The chain carries TRBV5-1 and TRBJ2-2; D gene unclear. The CDR3 extends over 15 amino acids. The germline V and J ends were trimmed by 0 bases and 0 bases, with 6 bases remaining between them. Germline CDR1 is SGHRS and CDR2 is YFSETQ. Written as DNA, the CDR3 is TGCGCCAGCAGCTTGGGTCTTCCGAACACCGGGGAGCTGTTTTTT. The encoded protein is CASSLGLPNTGELFF. The variable domain in full, completed from reference TRBV5-1 and TRBJ2-2, reads KAGVTQTPRYLIKTRGQQVTLSCSPISGHRSVSWYQQTPGQGLQFLFEYFSETQRNKGNFPGRFSGRQFSNSRSEMNVSTLELGDSALYLCASSLGLPNTGELFFGEGSRLTVL.

The J gene is TRBJ1-5, the V gene TRBV18; D gene unclear. Germline CDR1 KGHSH, CDR2 LQKENI. This CDR3 spans 15 amino acids. Trimming shortened V by 5 bases and J by 3 bases, and 14 bases separated the two germline ends. The CDR3 is CASSSTHRDNQPQHF. In DNA, the CDR3 is TGTGCCAGCTCATCTACTCACCGTGACAATCAGCCCCAGCATTTT.

This chain uses TRBV12-3 or TRBV12-4 with TRBJ1-1; D not certain. V was trimmed by 2 bases and J by 1 base, leaving 5 bases between them. CDR3 length: 13 residues. Here the CDR3 DNA reads TGTGCCAGCAGTTTATTGGCGAACACTGAAGCTTTCTTT. It yields the protein CASSLLANTEAFF.

The J gene is TRBJ2-7, the V gene TRBV5-6; D unclear. The CDR3 has 14 residues. Per germline, CDR1 SGHDT and CDR2 YYEEEE. With 0 bases removed from V and 3 bases from J, the gap between germline ends came to 10 bases. CDR3 coding DNA: TGTGCCAGCAGCTTGGCCGTAAGGATCTACGAGCAGTACTTC. Its protein product is CASSLAVRIYEQYF.

The V call is TRBV24-1, the J call TRBJ1-2; D might be TRBD1 (5 bases). The V end was cut by 2 bases, the J end by 4 bases, with 19 bases between. Germline CDR1 KGHDR, CDR2 SFDVKD. The CDR3 extends over 17 amino acids. The CDR3 spells CATSDSTAQSNIYGYTF. DNA of the CDR3: TGTGCCACCAGTGATTCGACAGCTCAGTCTAATATCTATGGCTACACCTTC.

The chain uses TRBV5-1 and TRBJ2-3; D call uncertain. This CDR3 contains 13 residues. Trimming stripped 4 bases from V and 6 bases from J, with 12 bases between. The germline gives CDR1 SGHRS, CDR2 YFSETQ. The CDR3 DNA follows: TGCGCCAGCAGCCCTCGACAATGGGATACGCAGTATTTT. Its translation is CASSPRQWDTQYF. The variable domain in full, with the rest retrieved from reference TRBV5-1 and TRBJ2-3, is KAGVTQTPRYLIKTRGQQVTLSCSPISGHRSVSWYQQTPGQGLQFLFEYFSETQRNKGNFPGRFSGRQFSNSRSEMNVSTLELGDSALYLCASSPRQWDTQYFGPGTRLTVL.

The chain couples TRBV10-3 to TRBJ2-3, with D unresolved. Looked up from germline, CDR1 is ENHRY and CDR2 is SYGVKD. V lost 0 bases and J lost 3, with 7 bases in between. The CDR3 is made up of 14 amino acids. The CDR3 bases are TGTGCCATCAGTGAGTCGATCGGGACAGATACGCAGTATTTT. This gives the protein CAISESIGTDTQYF.

This rearrangement joins TRBV6-2 or TRBV6-3 to TRBJ2-7, with D perhaps matching TRBD1 (5 bases). The CDR3 spans 12 residues. Trimming removed 4 bases from V and 7 bases from J, with 11 bases in between. From germline, CDR1 is MNHEY and CDR2 SVGEGT. CDR3 protein: CASSLGAREQYF. CDR3 nucleotide sequence: TGTGCCAGCAGTTTAGGGGCGCGGGAGCAGTACTTC.

The V call is TRBV29-1, the J call TRBJ1-1; 8 nucleotides agree with TRBD1. CDR3 length: 13 amino acids. CDR1 is SQVTM, CDR2 ANQGSEA, per germline. After removal of 7 bases from V and 0 bases from J, the junction contained 4 bases not matched to a gene. The CDR3 loop reads CSGQGLMNTEAFF. In DNA form, the CDR3 reads TGCAGCGGACAGGGGCTTATGAACACTGAAGCTTTCTTT.

The rearrangement links TRBV7-2 to TRBJ2-1, with TRBD1 matching 11 bases. Germline-derived CDR1 and CDR2 are SGHTA and FQGNSA. CDR3 length equals 19 residues. The trim removed 0 bases at V and 10 bases at J, leaving 17 bases unmatched. The CDR3 DNA reads TGTGCCAGCAGCTTAGCGGGCCTTGTATGGGACAGGGGGACGCGAGAGCAGTTCTTC. Translated: CASSLAGLVWDRGTREQFF.

The chain carries TRBV5-1 and TRBJ2-3, with D unclear. CDR1 is SGHRS, CDR2 YFSETQ, per germline. This CDR3 region has 11 residues. Between the trimmed V and J ends, which lost 4 bases and 7 bases, there was a span of 7 bases. The CDR3 DNA follows: TGCGCCAGCAGCGAGGAAAATACGCAGTATTTT. It specifies CASSEENTQYF.

This chain uses TRBV4-3 with TRBJ2-3; TRBD2 matches at 7 bases. CDR3 length: 19 amino acids. In germline, CDR1 is LGHNA, CDR2 YSLEER. With 0 bases clipped from V and 8 bases from J, the junction kept 20 bases outside the gene matches. The CDR3 loop is CASSQDKEDHISWGGTQYF. In DNA form, the CDR3 reads TGCGCCAGCAGCCAAGATAAGGAGGATCACATATCATGGGGGGGTACGCAGTATTTT.

The chain carries TRBV4-3 and TRBJ2-3, with D maybe TRBD1 (5 bases). Germline V gene lookup returns CDR1 LGHNA and CDR2 YSLEER. The CDR3 covers 15 residues. The V gene lost 0 bases and the J gene lost 4 bases, with 11 bases spanning the gap. In nucleotides, the CDR3 is TGCGCCAGCAGCCAAGATCTCAGACAGCCAGATACGCAGTATTTT. Protein sequence: CASSQDLRQPDTQYF.